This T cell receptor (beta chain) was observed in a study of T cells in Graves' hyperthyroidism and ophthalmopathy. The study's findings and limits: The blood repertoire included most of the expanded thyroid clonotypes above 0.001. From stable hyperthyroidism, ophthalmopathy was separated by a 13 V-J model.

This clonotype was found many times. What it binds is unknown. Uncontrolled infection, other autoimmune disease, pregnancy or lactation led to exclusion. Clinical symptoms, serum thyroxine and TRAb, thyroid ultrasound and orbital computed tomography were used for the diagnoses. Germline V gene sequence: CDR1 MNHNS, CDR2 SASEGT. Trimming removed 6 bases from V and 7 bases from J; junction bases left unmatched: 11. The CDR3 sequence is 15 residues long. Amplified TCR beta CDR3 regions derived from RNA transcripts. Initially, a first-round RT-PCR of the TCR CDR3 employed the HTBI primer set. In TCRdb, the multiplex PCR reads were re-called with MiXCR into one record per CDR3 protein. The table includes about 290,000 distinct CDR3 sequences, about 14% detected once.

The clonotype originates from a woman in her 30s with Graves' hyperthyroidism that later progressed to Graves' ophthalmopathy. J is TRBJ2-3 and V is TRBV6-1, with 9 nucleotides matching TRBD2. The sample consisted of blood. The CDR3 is CASRSGGRGGNTQYF. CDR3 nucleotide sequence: TGTGCCAGCAGATCTGGCGGGAGGGGAGGAAATACGCAGTATTTT.